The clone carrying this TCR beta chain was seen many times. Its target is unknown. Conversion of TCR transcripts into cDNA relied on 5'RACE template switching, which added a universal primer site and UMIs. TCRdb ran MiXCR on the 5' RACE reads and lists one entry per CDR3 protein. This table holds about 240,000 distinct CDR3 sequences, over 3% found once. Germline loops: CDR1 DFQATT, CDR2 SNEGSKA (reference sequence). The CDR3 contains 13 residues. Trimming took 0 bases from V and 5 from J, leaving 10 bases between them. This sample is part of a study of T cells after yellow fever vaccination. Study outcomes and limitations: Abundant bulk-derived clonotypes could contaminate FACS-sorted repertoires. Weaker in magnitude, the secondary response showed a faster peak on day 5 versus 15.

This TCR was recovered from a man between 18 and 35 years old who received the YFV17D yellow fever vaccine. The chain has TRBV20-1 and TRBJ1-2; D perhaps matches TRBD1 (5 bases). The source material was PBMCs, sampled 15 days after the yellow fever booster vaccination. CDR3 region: CSARDGGVYGYTF. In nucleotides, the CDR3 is TGCAGTGCTAGAGATGGGGGGGTATATGGCTACACCTTC.